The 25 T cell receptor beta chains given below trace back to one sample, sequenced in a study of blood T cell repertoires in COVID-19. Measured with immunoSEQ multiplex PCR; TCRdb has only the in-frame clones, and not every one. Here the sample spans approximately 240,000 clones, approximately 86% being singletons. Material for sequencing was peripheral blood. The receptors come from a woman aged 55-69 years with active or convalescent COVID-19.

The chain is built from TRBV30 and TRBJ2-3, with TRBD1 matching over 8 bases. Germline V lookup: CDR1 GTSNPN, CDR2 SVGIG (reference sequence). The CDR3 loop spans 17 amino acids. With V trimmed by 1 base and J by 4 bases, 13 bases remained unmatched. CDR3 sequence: CAWSGSGGASFSDTQYF. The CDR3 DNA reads TGTGCCTGGAGTGGATCAGGGGGCGCGTCGTTCTCAGATACGCAGTATTTT.

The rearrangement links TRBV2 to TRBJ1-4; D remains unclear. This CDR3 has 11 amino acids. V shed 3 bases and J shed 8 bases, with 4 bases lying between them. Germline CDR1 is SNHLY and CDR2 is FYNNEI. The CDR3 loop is CASSDGEKLFF. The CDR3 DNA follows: TGTGCCAGCAGTGACGGGGAAAAACTGTTTTTT. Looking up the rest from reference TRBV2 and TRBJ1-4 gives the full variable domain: EPEVTQTPSHQVTQMGQEVILRCVPISNHLYFYWYRQILGQKVEFLVSFYNNEISEKSEIFDDQFSVERPDGSNFTLKIRSTKLEDSAMYFCASSDGEKLFFGSGTQLSVL.

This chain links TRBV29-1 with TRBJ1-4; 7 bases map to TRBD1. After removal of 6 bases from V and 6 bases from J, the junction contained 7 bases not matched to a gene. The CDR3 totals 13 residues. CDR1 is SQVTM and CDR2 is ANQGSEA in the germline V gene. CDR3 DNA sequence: TGCAGCGTCAGACAGGGAGGTGATGAAAAACTGTTTTTT. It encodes CSVRQGGDEKLFF. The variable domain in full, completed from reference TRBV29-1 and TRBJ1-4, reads SAVISQKPSRDICQRGTSLTIQCQVDSQVTMMFWYRQQPGQSLTLIATANQGSEATYESGFVIDKFPISRPNLTFSTLTVSNMSPEDSSIYLCSVRQGGDEKLFFGSGTQLSVL.

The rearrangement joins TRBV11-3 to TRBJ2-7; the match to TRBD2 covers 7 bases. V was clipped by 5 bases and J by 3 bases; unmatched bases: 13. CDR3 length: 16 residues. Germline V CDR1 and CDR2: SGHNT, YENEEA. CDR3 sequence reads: CASSRSGAATHYEQYF. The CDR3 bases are TGTGCCAGCAGCCGCAGCGGGGCTGCCACTCACTACGAGCAGTACTTC.

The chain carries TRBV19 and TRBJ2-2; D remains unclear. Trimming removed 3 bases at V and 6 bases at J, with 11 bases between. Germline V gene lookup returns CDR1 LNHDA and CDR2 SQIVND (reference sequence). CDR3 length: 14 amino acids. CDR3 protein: CASSIDSWSGELFF. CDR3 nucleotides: TGTGCCAGTAGTATCGACTCTTGGTCCGGGGAGCTGTTTTTT.

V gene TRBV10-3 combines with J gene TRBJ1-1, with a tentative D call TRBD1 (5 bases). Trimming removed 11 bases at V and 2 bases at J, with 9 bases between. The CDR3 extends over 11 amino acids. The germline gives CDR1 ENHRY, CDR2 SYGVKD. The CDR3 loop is CAARANTEAFF. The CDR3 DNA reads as TGTGCCGCCAGGGCCAACACTGAAGCTTTCTTT.

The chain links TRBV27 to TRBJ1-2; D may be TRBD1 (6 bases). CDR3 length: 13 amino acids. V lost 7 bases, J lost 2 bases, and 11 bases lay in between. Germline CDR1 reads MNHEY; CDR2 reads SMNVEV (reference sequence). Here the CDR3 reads CASNGQGNYGYTF. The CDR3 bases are TGTGCCAGCAACGGTCAGGGGAACTATGGCTACACCTTC.

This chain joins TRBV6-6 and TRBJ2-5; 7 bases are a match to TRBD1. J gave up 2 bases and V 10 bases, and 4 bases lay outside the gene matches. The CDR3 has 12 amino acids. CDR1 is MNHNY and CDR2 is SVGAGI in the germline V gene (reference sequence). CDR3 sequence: CATSTGQETQYF. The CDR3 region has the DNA TGTGCCACCTCGACAGGGCAAGAGACCCAGTACTTC.

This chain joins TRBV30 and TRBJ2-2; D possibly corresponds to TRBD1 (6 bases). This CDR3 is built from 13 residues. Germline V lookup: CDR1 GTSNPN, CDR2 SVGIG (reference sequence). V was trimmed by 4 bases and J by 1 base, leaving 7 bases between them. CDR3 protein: CAWTDRNTGELFF. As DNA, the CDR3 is TGTGCCTGGACGGACAGGAACACCGGGGAGCTGTTTTTT.

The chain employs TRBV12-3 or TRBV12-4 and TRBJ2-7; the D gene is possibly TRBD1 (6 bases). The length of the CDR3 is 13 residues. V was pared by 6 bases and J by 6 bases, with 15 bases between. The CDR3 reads CASRSTGIGEQYF. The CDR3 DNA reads TGTGCCAGCAGATCCACAGGGATCGGCGAGCAGTACTTC.

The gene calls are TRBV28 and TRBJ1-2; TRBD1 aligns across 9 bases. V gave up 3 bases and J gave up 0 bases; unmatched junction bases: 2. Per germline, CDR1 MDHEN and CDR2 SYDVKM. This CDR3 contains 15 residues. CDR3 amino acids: CASSFYRGPNYGYTF. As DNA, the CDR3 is TGTGCCAGCAGTTTTTACAGGGGGCCTAACTATGGCTACACCTTC.

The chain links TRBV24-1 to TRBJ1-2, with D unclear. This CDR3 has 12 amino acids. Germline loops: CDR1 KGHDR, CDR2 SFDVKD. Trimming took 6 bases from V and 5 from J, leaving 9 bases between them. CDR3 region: CATSKREYGYTF. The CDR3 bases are TGTGCCACCAGTAAGAGGGAATATGGCTACACCTTC.

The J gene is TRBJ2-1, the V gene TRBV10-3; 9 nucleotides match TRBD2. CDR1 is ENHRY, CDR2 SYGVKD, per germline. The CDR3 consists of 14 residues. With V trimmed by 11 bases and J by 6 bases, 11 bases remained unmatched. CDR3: CAATGREGANEQFF. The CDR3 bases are TGTGCCGCGACGGGGCGGGAGGGTGCCAATGAGCAGTTCTTC.

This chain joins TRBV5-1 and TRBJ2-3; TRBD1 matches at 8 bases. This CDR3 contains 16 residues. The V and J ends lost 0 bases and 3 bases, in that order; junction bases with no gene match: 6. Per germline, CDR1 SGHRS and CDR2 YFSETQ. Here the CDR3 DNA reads TGCGCCAGCAGCTTGGTCCCCGGGACAGGAACAGATACGCAGTATTTT. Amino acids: CASSLVPGTGTDTQYF.

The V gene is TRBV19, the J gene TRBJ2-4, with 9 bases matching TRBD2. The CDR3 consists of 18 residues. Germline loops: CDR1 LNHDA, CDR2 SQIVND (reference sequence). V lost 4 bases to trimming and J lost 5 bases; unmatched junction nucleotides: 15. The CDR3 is CASSTTNLAGTIENIQYF. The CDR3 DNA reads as TGTGCCAGTAGTACGACTAATCTAGCGGGGACGATAGAAAACATTCAGTACTTC.

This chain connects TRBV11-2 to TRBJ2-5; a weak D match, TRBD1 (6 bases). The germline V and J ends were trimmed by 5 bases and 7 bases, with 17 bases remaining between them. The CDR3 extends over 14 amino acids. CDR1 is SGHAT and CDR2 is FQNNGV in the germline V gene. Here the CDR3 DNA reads TGTGCCAGCAGCCAAAACAGGGCTCTCGGGACCCAGTACTTC. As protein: CASSQNRALGTQYF.

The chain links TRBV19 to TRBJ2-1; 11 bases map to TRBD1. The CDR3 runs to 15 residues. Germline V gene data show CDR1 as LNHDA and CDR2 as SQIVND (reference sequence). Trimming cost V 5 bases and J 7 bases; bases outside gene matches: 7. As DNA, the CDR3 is TGTGCCAGTAGTCATCCGGGACAGGGGGAAAATGAGCAGTTCTTC. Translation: CASSHPGQGENEQFF.

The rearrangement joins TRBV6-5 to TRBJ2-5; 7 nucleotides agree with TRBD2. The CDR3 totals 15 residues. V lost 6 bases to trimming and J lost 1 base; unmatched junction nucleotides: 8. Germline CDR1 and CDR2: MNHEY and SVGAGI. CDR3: CASSPSGLPQETQYF. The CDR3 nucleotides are TGTGCCAGCAGCCCATCGGGACTACCCCAAGAGACCCAGTACTTC.

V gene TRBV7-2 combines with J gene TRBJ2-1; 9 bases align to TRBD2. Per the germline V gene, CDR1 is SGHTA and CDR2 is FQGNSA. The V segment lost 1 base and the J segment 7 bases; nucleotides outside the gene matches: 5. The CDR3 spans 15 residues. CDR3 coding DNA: TGTGCCAGCAGCTTAGGCGGGGGGGCAAGAAATGAGCAGTTCTTC. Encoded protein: CASSLGGGARNEQFF.

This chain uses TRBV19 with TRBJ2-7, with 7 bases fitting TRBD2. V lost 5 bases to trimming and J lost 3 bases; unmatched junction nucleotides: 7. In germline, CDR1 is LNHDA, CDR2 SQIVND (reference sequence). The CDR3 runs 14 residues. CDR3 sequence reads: CASSGRDYFYEQYF. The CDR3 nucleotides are TGTGCCAGTAGTGGTCGGGACTACTTCTACGAGCAGTACTTC.

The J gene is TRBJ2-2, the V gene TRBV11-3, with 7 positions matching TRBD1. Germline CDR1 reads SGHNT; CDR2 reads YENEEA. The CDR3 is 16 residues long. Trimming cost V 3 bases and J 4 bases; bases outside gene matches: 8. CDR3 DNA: TGTGCCAGCAGCTTCCGACGGGACAGAGGCACCGGGGAGCTGTTTTTT. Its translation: CASSFRRDRGTGELFF.

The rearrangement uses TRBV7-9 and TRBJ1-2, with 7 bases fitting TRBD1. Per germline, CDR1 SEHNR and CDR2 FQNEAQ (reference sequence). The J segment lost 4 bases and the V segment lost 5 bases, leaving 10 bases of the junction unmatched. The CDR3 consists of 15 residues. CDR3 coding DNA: TGTGCCAGCAGCGACGGGGACAGCCTTTTCTATGGCTACACCTTC. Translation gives CASSDGDSLFYGYTF.

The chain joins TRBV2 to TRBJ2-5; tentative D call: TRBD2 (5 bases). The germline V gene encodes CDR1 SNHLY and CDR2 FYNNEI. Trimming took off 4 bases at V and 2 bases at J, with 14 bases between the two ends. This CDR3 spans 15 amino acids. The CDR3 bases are TGTGCCAGCAGTGCCGTCAGCGGATATCAAGAGACCCAGTACTTC. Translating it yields CASSAVSGYQETQYF.

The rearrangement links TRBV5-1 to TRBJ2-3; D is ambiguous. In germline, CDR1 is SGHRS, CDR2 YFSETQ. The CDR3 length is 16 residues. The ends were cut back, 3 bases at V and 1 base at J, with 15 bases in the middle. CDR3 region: CASSSSIASRTDTQYF. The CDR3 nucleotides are TGCGCCAGCAGCTCTAGTATCGCGTCACGCACAGATACGCAGTATTTT.

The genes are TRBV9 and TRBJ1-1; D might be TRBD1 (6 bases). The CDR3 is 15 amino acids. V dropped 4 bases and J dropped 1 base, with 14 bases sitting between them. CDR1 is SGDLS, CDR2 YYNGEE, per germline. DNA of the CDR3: TGTGCCAGCAGCACCACACAGGGCCAGAACACTGAAGCTTTCTTT. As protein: CASSTTQGQNTEAFF.